Presented here are 27 T cell receptor beta chains from one specimen sequenced in a study of cytomegalovirus exposure and HLA in healthy donors. PCR involved 60 Vbeta and 13 Jbeta primers. Sequencing used immunoSEQ multiplex PCR; TCRdb keeps in-frame clones, though not all of them. The data contain 150,000 or so clones, approximately 79% of them seen just once; the ten biggest clones take up 6.3%. Sequenced input: PBMCs. The receptor set was obtained from a man aged 35 to 55 in good health and CMV-seropositive.

The chain combines TRBV15 with TRBJ2-1; D is unclear. This CDR3 region has 15 residues. The germline V gene encodes CDR1 LNHNV and CDR2 YYDKDF (reference sequence). Deletions cut 2 bases from V and 3 bases from J, with 11 bases between. The CDR3 sequence: CATSRPPVFYNEQFF. The CDR3 DNA follows: TGTGCCACCAGCAGACCCCCGGTGTTCTACAATGAGCAGTTCTTC.

The chain joins TRBV15 to TRBJ2-1, with TRBD2 identical over 9 bases. This CDR3 is built from 15 residues. The germline CDR1 and CDR2 sequences are LNHNV and YYDKDF (reference sequence). Trimming took 3 bases from V and 5 from J; bases not matched to a gene: 5. CDR3 coding DNA: TGTGCCACCAGCAGTCATAGCGGGAGCCACAATGAGCAGTTCTTC. It yields the protein CATSSHSGSHNEQFF.

The chain is built from TRBV7-2 and TRBJ2-1; TRBD2 might be the D (7 bases). Germline lookup yields CDR1 SGHTA and CDR2 FQGNSA. CDR3 length: 15 residues. Deletions cut 5 bases from V and 3 bases from J, with 14 bases between. The CDR3: CASSQGRGDYNEQFF. The CDR3 DNA follows: TGTGCCAGCAGCCAGGGGAGGGGGGACTACAATGAGCAGTTCTTC.

The chain carries TRBV18 and TRBJ1-1; D ambiguous. The CDR3 contains 14 residues. Between the trimmed V and J ends, which lost 3 bases and 1 base, there was a span of 9 bases. Germline CDR1 reads KGHSH; CDR2 reads LQKENI. The DNA for the CDR3 is TGTGCCAGCTCACCCGTACAGCCGAACACTGAAGCTTTCTTT. Residues: CASSPVQPNTEAFF.

V is TRBV10-2 and J is TRBJ2-1, with D possibly being TRBD1 (6 bases). The CDR3 length is 15 residues. Trimming removed 4 bases at V and 8 bases at J, with 18 bases between. Germline V gene lookup returns CDR1 WSHSY and CDR2 SAAADI. The chain's CDR3 is CASSAYSTGLDEQFF. The DNA of the CDR3 is TGCGCCAGCAGTGCATATTCGACAGGTCTGGATGAGCAGTTCTTC.

The V call is TRBV6-1, the J call TRBJ2-5, with 13 bases aligning to TRBD2. Germline-derived CDR1 and CDR2 are MNHNS and SASEGT. The CDR3 spans 15 residues. J was trimmed by 5 bases and V by 7 bases; bases with no gene match: 7. CDR3: CASTGLAGVGETQYF. CDR3 sequence (DNA): TGTGCCAGCACCGGACTAGCGGGAGTGGGGGAGACCCAGTACTTC.

This chain links TRBV7-6 with TRBJ2-5, with TRBD1 as a possible D gene (5 bases). Germline V lookup: CDR1 SGHVS, CDR2 FNYEAQ. The CDR3 totals 12 residues. V was clipped by 4 bases and J by 2 bases, with 5 bases between them. DNA for the CDR3: TGTGCCAGCAGCTACAGGCAAGAGACCCAGTACTTC. Translated: CASSYRQETQYF. Looking up the rest from reference TRBV7-6 and TRBJ2-5 gives the full variable domain: GAGVSQSPRYKVTKRGQDVALRCDPISGHVSLYWYRQALGQGPEFLTYFNYEAQQDKSGLPNDRFSAERPEGSISTLTIQRTEQRDSAMYRCASSYRQETQYFGPGTRLLVL.

The V call is TRBV11-2, the J call TRBJ2-5; 10 nucleotides match TRBD2. Germline V gives CDR1 SGHAT, CDR2 FQNNGV. CDR3 length equals 15 residues. Trimming at V came to 5 bases and at J to 3 bases, leaving 6 bases not matched to a gene. The CDR3 DNA is TGTGCCAGCAGCCCCTGGACTAGCGGAGAAGAGACCCAGTACTTC. It encodes CASSPWTSGEETQYF. Variable domain in full (rest from reference TRBV11-2 and TRBJ2-5): EAGVAQSPRYKIIEKRQSVAFWCNPISGHATLYWYQQILGQGPKLLIQFQNNGVVDDSQLPKDRFSAERLKGVDSTLKIQPAKLEDSAVYLCASSPWTSGEETQYFGPGTRLLVL.

The CDR3 DNA reads as TGTGCCAGCAGCTTAGAAGGCAGGGGCTCCGGGGAGCTGTTTTTT. It encodes CASSLEGRGSGELFF. The chain has TRBV11-3 and TRBJ2-2, with a tentative D call TRBD1 (6 bases). This CDR3 has 15 amino acids. Germline CDR1 is SGHNT and CDR2 is YENEEA. Trimming shortened V by 0 bases and J by 6 bases, and 11 bases separated the two germline ends. Variable domain in full (rest from reference TRBV11-3 and TRBJ2-2): EAGVVQSPRYKIIEKKQPVAFWCNPISGHNTLYWYLQNLGQGPELLIRYENEEAVDDSQLPKDRFSAERLKGVDSTLKIQPAELGDSAVYLCASSLEGRGSGELFFGEGSRLTVL.

This chain connects TRBV19 to TRBJ1-1; 7 positions match TRBD1. Germline trimming cut 6 bases from V and 3 bases from J; bases unmatched to any gene: 10. From germline, CDR1 is LNHDA and CDR2 SQIVND (reference sequence). CDR3 size: 15 residues. CDR3 region: CASSPTRQGDTEAFF. As DNA, the CDR3 is TGTGCCAGTAGCCCCACCCGACAGGGAGACACTGAAGCTTTCTTT.

The rearrangement links TRBV28 to TRBJ1-3; TRBD1 is a possible D gene (6 bases). The germline V and J ends were trimmed by 4 bases and 0 bases, with 13 bases remaining between them. The V gene's germline CDR1 is MDHEN and CDR2 SYDVKM. The CDR3 totals 16 residues. The CDR3 region has the DNA TGTGCCAGCAGTTCCTCGGGACACTCCTCTGGAAACACCATATATTTT. As protein: CASSSSGHSSGNTIYF.

This chain connects TRBV6-5 to TRBJ2-1; TRBD1 agrees at 8 bases. Germline V gene lookup returns CDR1 MNHEY and CDR2 SVGAGI. This CDR3 spans 14 amino acids. V gave up 3 bases and J gave up 6 bases; unmatched junction bases: 4. In nucleotides, the CDR3 is TGTGCCAGCAGTTATTGGGACAGGCCCAATGAGCAGTTCTTC. Translated: CASSYWDRPNEQFF.

This clone was counted only a few times. The chain is built from TRBV6-1 and TRBJ2-7; TRBD1 agrees at 8 bases. With 5 bases clipped from V and 2 bases from J, the junction kept 5 bases outside the gene matches. CDR3 length: 14 residues. Germline CDR1 reads MNHNS; CDR2 reads SASEGT. CDR3 loop: CASSPNRGTYEQYF. The DNA for the CDR3 is TGTGCCAGCAGTCCGAACAGGGGGACCTACGAGCAGTACTTC.

This chain uses TRBV27 with TRBJ2-7; D ambiguous. This CDR3 has 15 amino acids. The V end lost 7 bases, the J end lost 5 bases, and 21 bases lay between the germline ends. From germline, CDR1 is MNHEY and CDR2 SMNVEV (reference sequence). In DNA form, the CDR3 reads TGTGCCAGCAACCCCGGGTTGCGCCGTTCGGACGAGCAGTACTTC. Protein product: CASNPGLRRSDEQYF.

The chain couples TRBV10-3 to TRBJ1-1; possibly TRBD1 for D (6 bases). Germline-derived CDR1 and CDR2 are ENHRY and SYGVKD. This CDR3 comprises 13 residues. Between the trimmed V and J ends, which lost 7 bases and 1 base, there was a span of 10 bases. This CDR3 reads CAITATGNTEAFF. CDR3 DNA: TGTGCCATCACCGCGACAGGGAACACTGAAGCTTTCTTT.

The CDR3 DNA follows: TGCGCCAGCAGCTTGACGGGGGGCTCCTACAATGAGCAGTTCTTC. Protein product: CASSLTGGSYNEQFF. V gene TRBV5-1 combines with J gene TRBJ2-1; the match to TRBD2 covers 7 bases. The germline gives CDR1 SGHRS, CDR2 YFSETQ. The ends lost 1 base at V and 0 bases at J; junction bases unmatched: 1. The CDR3 runs to 15 residues.

V is TRBV19 and J is TRBJ1-1, with 7 nucleotides matching TRBD1. The trim removed 4 bases at V and 0 bases at J, leaving 8 bases unmatched. CDR3 length equals 16 residues. Germline assignment: CDR1 LNHDA and CDR2 SQIVND (reference sequence). The CDR3 sequence: CASSTGTAFMNTEAFF. CDR3 in DNA: TGTGCCAGTAGTACAGGGACAGCCTTCATGAACACTGAAGCTTTCTTT.

This clone has just a few counts. V usage is TRBV7-2 and J usage is TRBJ2-5, with TRBD1 identical over 7 bases. J was trimmed by 9 bases and V by 2 bases; bases with no gene match: 12. The CDR3 length is 15 residues. From germline, CDR1 is SGHTA and CDR2 FQGNSA. This CDR3 is CASSLSGTVNVAQYF. For the CDR3, the DNA is TGTGCCAGCAGCTTATCGGGGACAGTCAACGTGGCCCAGTACTTC.

The rearrangement uses TRBV28 and TRBJ1-4, with 8 bases that match TRBD1. This CDR3 spans 15 amino acids. The J segment lost 10 bases and the V segment lost 7 bases, leaving 14 bases of the junction unmatched. Germline V gene sequence: CDR1 MDHEN, CDR2 SYDVKM. CDR3 DNA: TGTGCCAGCAACCTCAACAGGGGGTTAGGGGGAAAACTGTTTTTT. Protein: CASNLNRGLGGKLFF.

The DNA of the CDR3 is TGTGCCAGCAGTTACGTACAGGGGAGCTGGGATGAGCAGTTCTTC. It encodes CASSYVQGSWDEQFF. The chain couples TRBV6-5 to TRBJ2-1, with TRBD1 identical over 7 bases. This CDR3 is built from 15 residues. Germline V CDR1 and CDR2: MNHEY, SVGAGI. With 2 bases clipped from V and 8 bases from J, the junction kept 9 bases outside the gene matches.

CDR3 nucleotide sequence: TGTGCCAGCAGTTACCTCGGGACACGTGGCTATGGCTACACCTTC. Translation: CASSYLGTRGYGYTF. The chain uses TRBV6-5 and TRBJ1-2; possible D gene TRBD1, 6 bases. The CDR3 has 15 residues. Germline loops: CDR1 MNHEY, CDR2 SVGAGI. V shed 2 bases and J shed 4 bases, with 14 bases lying between them.

J is TRBJ2-1 and V is TRBV5-1; D is perhaps TRBD1 (5 bases). The V end lost 5 bases, the J end lost 8 bases, and 17 bases lay between the germline ends. From germline, CDR1 is SGHRS and CDR2 YFSETQ. The CDR3 totals 14 residues. The CDR3 spells CASRQDTSSDEQFF. The CDR3 coding sequence is TGCGCCAGCAGACAGGACACCTCTTCGGATGAGCAGTTCTTC.

CDR3 nucleotide sequence: TGTGCCTGGAGTTCCGGGGCTGGAAACACCATATATTTT. It encodes CAWSSGAGNTIYF. This sequence joins TRBV30 and TRBJ1-3; D not resolved. This CDR3 comprises 13 residues. Germline CDR1 reads GTSNPN; CDR2 reads SVGIG (reference sequence). V was trimmed by 2 bases and J by 2 bases, leaving 7 bases between them. Supplemented by reference TRBV30 and TRBJ1-3, the full variable domain reads SQTIHQWPATLVQPVGSPLSLECTVEGTSNPNLYWYRQAAGRGLQLLFYSVGIGQISSEVPQNLSASRPQDRQFILSSKKLLLSDSGFYLCAWSSGAGNTIYFGEGSWLTVV.

This clone was observed a few times. V gene TRBV14 combines with J gene TRBJ2-7, with 9 bases that match TRBD1. Germline V gene lookup returns CDR1 SGHDN and CDR2 FVKESK. Trimming cost V 1 base and J 3 bases; bases outside gene matches: 4. There are 15 residues in the CDR3. CDR3 DNA sequence: TGTGCCAGCAGCCAAGGCCGACAGGGGGTCTACGAGCAGTACTTC. This codes for CASSQGRQGVYEQYF. The whole variable domain, filled in from reference TRBV14 and TRBJ2-7, reads EAGVTQFPSHSVIEKGQTVTLRCDPISGHDNLYWYRRVMGKEIKFLLHFVKESKQDESGMPNNRFLAERTGGTYSTLKVQPAELEDSGVYFCASSQGRQGVYEQYFGPGTRLTVT.

The J gene is TRBJ1-5, the V gene TRBV5-1; D not resolved. This CDR3 comprises 14 residues. Germline V CDR1 and CDR2: SGHRS, YFSETQ. V lost 0 bases and J 8 bases, leaving 12 bases between the germline ends. The CDR3 DNA is TGCGCCAGCAGCTTGGATGGGCAGGTCGAGCCCCAGCATTTT. This sequence encodes CASSLDGQVEPQHF. Full variable domain (outside the CDR3, taken from reference TRBV5-1 and TRBJ1-5): KAGVTQTPRYLIKTRGQQVTLSCSPISGHRSVSWYQQTPGQGLQFLFEYFSETQRNKGNFPGRFSGRQFSNSRSEMNVSTLELGDSALYLCASSLDGQVEPQHFGDGTRLSIL.

The V call is TRBV18, the J call TRBJ1-2; TRBD1 agrees at 11 bases. Germline loops: CDR1 KGHSH, CDR2 LQKENI. CDR3 length: 17 amino acids. The J segment lost 1 base and the V segment lost 2 bases, leaving 6 bases of the junction unmatched. CDR3: CASSPSWDRGINYGYTF. As DNA, the CDR3 is TGTGCCAGCTCACCAAGCTGGGACAGGGGGATTAACTATGGCTACACCTTC.

The CDR3, as DNA: TGCGCCAGCAGCAAAGGGACTAGCGCCTCGTACAATGAGCAGTTCTTC. It specifies CASSKGTSASYNEQFF. The chain carries TRBV5-1 and TRBJ2-1; 10 bases line up with TRBD2. This CDR3 is built from 16 residues. Trimming at V came to 4 bases and at J to 4 bases, leaving 8 bases not matched to a gene. Germline lookup yields CDR1 SGHRS and CDR2 YFSETQ. Full variable domain (missing parts from reference TRBV5-1 and TRBJ2-1): KAGVTQTPRYLIKTRGQQVTLSCSPISGHRSVSWYQQTPGQGLQFLFEYFSETQRNKGNFPGRFSGRQFSNSRSEMNVSTLELGDSALYLCASSKGTSASYNEQFFGPGTRLTVL.